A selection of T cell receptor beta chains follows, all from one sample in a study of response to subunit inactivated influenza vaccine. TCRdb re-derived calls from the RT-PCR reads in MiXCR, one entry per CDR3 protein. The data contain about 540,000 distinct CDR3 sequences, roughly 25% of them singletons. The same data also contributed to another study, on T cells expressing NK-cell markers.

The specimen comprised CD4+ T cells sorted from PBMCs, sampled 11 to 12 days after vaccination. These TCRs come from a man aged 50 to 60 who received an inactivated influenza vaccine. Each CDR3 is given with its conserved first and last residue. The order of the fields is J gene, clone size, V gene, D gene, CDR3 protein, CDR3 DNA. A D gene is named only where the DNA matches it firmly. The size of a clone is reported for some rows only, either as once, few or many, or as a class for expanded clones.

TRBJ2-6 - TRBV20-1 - CSARTWGASGANVLTF TGCAGTGCTAGAACCTGGGGGGCTTCTGGGGCCAACGTCCTGACTTTC
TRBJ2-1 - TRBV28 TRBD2 CASLSWGTSESNEQFF TGTGCCAGCCTAAGCTGGGGGACTAGCGAATCCAATGAGCAGTTCTTC
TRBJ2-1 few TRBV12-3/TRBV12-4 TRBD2 CASSPIAGVGNEQFF TGTGCCAGCAGCCCGATTGCGGGAGTAGGAAATGAGCAGTTCTTC
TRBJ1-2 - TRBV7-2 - CASSLQTYGYTF TGTGCCAGCAGCTTACAGACCTATGGCTACACCTTC
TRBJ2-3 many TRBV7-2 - CASSLAASGLMTDTQYF TGTGCCAGCAGCTTAGCCGCCTCGGGACTTATGACAGATACGCAGTATTTT
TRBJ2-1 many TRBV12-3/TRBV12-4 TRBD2 CASSPSGRAGEQFF TGTGCCAGCAGTCCTAGCGGGAGGGCTGGTGAGCAGTTCTTC
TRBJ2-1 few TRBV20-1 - CSADGRKNSYNEQFF TGCAGTGCTGATGGACGGAAAAACTCCTACAATGAGCAGTTCTTC
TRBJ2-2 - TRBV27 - CASNERRGWNTGELFF TGTGCCAGCAATGAGAGGCGGGGATGGAACACCGGGGAGCTGTTTTTT
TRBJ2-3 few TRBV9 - CASSVDPRTRSTDTQYF TGTGCCAGCAGCGTAGATCCCAGGACCCGCAGCACAGATACGCAGTATTTT
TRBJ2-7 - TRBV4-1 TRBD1 CASSLTGTGYYEQYF TGCGCCAGCAGCCTTACCGGGACAGGGTACTACGAGCAGTACTTC
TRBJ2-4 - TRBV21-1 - CASSKTGAIIAKNIQYF TGTGCCAGCAGCAAAACCGGGGCTATCATAGCCAAAAACATTCAGTACTTC
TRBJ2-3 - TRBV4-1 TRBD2 CASSQSGGGGPYTQYF TGCGCCAGCAGCCAATCCGGGGGCGGGGGGCCGTATACGCAGTATTTT
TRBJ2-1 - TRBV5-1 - CASSLARRDNEQFF TGCGCCAGCAGTTTAGCTAGAAGGGACAATGAGCAGTTCTTC
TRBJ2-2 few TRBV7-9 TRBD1 CASSFFRGLRNTGELFF TGTGCCAGCAGCTTCTTCAGGGGGCTAAGGAACACCGGGGAGCTGTTTTTT
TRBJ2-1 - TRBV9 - CASSVGGTVFNEQFF TGTGCCAGCAGCGTAGGCGGGACAGTTTTCAATGAGCAGTTCTTC
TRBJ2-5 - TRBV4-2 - CASSQVMQETQYF TGTGCCAGCAGCCAAGTGATGCAAGAGACCCAGTACTTC
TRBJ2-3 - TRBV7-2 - CASSQGFGDTQYF TGTGCCAGCAGCCAAGGTTTTGGAGATACGCAGTATTTT
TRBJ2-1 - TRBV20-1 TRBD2 CSARRAGGRSNEQFF TGCAGTGCTAGAAGGGCGGGAGGGCGGTCGAATGAGCAGTTCTTC
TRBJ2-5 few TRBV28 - CASSLSLWRGDKETQYF TGTGCCAGCAGTCTTTCCCTTTGGCGGGGTGATAAAGAGACCCAGTACTTC
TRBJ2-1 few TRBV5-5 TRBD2 CASSLAKTSGGFRQFF TGTGCCAGCAGCTTGGCAAAGACTAGCGGGGGTTTTAGGCAGTTCTTC
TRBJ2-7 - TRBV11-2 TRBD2 CASSLYGGASYEQYF TGTGCCAGCAGCTTATACGGGGGGGCTTCCTACGAGCAGTACTTC
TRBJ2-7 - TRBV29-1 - CSVRDLYEQYF TGCAGCGTGCGAGACCTCTACGAGCAGTACTTC
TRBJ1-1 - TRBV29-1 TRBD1 CSVGQGGNEAFF TGCAGCGTTGGACAGGGGGGCAATGAAGCTTTCTTT
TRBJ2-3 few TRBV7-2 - CASSPRGSSSTDTQYF TGTGCCAGCAGCCCCCGTGGCAGCTCTAGCACAGATACGCAGTATTTT
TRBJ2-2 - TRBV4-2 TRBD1 CASSQTVPGQGAVGTGELFF TGTGCCAGCAGCCAAACGGTCCCGGGACAGGGGGCGGTTGGGACCGGGGAGCTGTTTTTT
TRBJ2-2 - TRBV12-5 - CASGLTAGELFF TGTGCTAGTGGTTTAACTGCGGGGGAGCTGTTTTTT
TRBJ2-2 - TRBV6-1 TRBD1 CASNDRGPNTGELFF TGTGCCAGCAACGACAGGGGTCCCAACACCGGGGAGCTGTTTTTT
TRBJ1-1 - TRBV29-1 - CSVETEMNTEAFF TGCAGCGTTGAAACAGAAATGAACACTGAAGCTTTCTTT
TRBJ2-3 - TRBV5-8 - CASSLAQRTDTQYF TGTGCCAGCAGCTTGGCCCAACGCACAGATACGCAGTATTTT
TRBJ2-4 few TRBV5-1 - CASSLGGERAKNIQYF TGCGCCAGCAGCTTGGGAGGGGAACGAGCCAAAAACATTCAGTACTTC
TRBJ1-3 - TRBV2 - CASTDAPQGSANTIYF TGTGCCAGCACGGACGCTCCGCAGGGAAGCGCGAACACCATATATTTT
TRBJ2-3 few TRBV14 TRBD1 CASSLPGTGLDTQYF TGTGCCAGCAGCCTACCCGGGACAGGGTTAGATACGCAGTATTTT
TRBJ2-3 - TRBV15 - CATSRFPSGLIGDTQYF TGTGCCACCAGCAGATTCCCATCGGGGTTGATAGGAGATACGCAGTATTTT
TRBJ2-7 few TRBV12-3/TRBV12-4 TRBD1 CASSRDRENEQYF TGTGCCAGCAGTCGGGACAGGGAGAACGAGCAGTACTTC
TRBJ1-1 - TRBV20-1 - CSTRRFGEAGEAFF TGCAGTACTCGACGGTTTGGGGAGGCCGGAGAAGCTTTCTTT
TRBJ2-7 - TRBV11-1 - CASSASWGEQYF TGTGCCAGCAGCGCTAGTTGGGGGGAGCAGTACTTC
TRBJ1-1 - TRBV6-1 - CASSETNTEAFF TGTGCCAGCAGTGAAACAAACACTGAAGCTTTCTTT
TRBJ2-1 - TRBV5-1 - CASSLFGETYNEQFF TGCGCCAGCAGCTTATTCGGGGAGACCTACAATGAGCAGTTCTTC
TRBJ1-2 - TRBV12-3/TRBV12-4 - CASSFWGAYTF TGTGCCAGCAGTTTCTGGGGTGCGTACACCTTC
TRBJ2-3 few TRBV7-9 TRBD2 CASSNGLAGVTDTQYF TGTGCCAGCAGCAACGGACTAGCGGGAGTTACAGATACGCAGTATTTT
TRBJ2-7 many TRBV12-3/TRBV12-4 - CASSLWGSYEQYF TGTGCCAGCAGTTTATGGGGTTCCTACGAGCAGTACTTC
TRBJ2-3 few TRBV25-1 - CASSEEYTDTQYF TGTGCCAGCAGTGAGGAGTACACAGATACGCAGTATTTT
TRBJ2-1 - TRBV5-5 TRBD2 CASSAGLDLYNEQFF TGTGCCAGCAGCGCAGGACTAGACCTCTACAATGAGCAGTTCTTC
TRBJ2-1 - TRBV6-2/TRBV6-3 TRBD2 CASSSPGLALEQFF TGTGCCAGCAGTTCTCCGGGACTAGCGCTTGAGCAGTTCTTC
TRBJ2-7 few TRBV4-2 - CASSQTGTSYEQYF TGTGCCAGCAGCCAAACAGGGACCTCCTACGAGCAGTACTTC
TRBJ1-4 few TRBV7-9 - CASSFIGNKEKLFF TGTGCCAGCAGCTTTATAGGGAATAAAGAAAAACTGTTTTTT
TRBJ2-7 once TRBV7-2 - CAMSLGKGVEQYF TGTGCCATGAGCTTAGGAAAGGGGGTCGAGCAGTACTTC
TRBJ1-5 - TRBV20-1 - CSASERGSFSNQPQHF TGCAGTGCTAGCGAGAGAGGGAGTTTTAGCAATCAGCCCCAGCATTTT
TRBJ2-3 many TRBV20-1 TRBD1 CSARDPRTGTTVDTQYF TGCAGTGCTAGAGATCCCCGGACAGGGACGACTGTGGATACGCAGTATTTT
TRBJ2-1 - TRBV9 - CASSVVQGNEQFF TGTGCCAGCAGCGTAGTCCAGGGGAATGAGCAGTTCTTC
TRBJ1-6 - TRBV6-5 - CASSYSRQVNSPLHF TGTGCCAGCAGTTACAGCCGGCAGGTTAATTCACCCCTCCACTTT
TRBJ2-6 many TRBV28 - CATATGSGANVLTF TGTGCCACCGCGACAGGTTCTGGGGCCAACGTCCTGACTTTC
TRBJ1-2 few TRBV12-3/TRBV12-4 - CASSLRRDYGYTF TGTGCCAGCAGTTTAAGGAGGGACTATGGCTACACCTTC
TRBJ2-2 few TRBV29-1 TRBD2 CSVATGLAGAGTGELFF TGCAGCGTTGCCACGGGACTAGCGGGAGCGGGGACCGGGGAGCTGTTTTTT
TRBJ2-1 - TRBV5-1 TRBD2 CASSPLGGTYNEQFF TGCGCCAGCAGCCCTCTGGGAGGGACCTACAATGAGCAGTTCTTC
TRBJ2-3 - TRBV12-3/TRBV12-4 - CASSTNWGDTQYF TGTGCCAGCAGCACGAACTGGGGAGATACGCAGTATTTT
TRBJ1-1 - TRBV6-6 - CASSYSGAEAFF TGTGCCAGCAGTTACTCGGGGGCTGAAGCTTTCTTT
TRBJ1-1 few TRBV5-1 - CASSDTSTRNTEAFF TGCGCCAGCAGTGACACGTCCACCAGGAACACTGAAGCTTTCTTT
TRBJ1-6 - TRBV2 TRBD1 CASSLRDRYNSPLHF TGTGCCAGCAGTCTCCGGGACAGGTATAATTCACCCCTCCACTTT
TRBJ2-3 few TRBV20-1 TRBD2 CSADGTSDTDTQYF TGCAGTGCTGACGGGACTAGCGACACAGATACGCAGTATTTT